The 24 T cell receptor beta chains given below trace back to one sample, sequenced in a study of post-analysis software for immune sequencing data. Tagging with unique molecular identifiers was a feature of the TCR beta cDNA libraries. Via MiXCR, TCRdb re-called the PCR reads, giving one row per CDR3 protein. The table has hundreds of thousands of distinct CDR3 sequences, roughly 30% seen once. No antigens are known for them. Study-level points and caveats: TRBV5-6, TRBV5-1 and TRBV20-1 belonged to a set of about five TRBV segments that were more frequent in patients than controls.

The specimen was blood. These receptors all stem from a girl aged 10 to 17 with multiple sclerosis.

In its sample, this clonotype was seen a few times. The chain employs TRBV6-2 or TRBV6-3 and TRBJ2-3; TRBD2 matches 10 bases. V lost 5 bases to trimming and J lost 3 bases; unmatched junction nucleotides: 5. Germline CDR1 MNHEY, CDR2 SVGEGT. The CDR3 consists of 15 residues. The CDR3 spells CASSLTSGKTDTQYF. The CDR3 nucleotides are TGTGCCAGCAGTCTTACTAGCGGGAAGACAGATACGCAGTATTTT.

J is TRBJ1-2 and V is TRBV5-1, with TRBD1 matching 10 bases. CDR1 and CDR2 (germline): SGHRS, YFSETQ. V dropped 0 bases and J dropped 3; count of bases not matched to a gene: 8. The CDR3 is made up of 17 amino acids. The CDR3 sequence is CASSLGPTGGVDYGYTF. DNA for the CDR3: TGCGCCAGCAGCTTGGGCCCGACAGGGGGCGTGGACTATGGCTACACCTTC.

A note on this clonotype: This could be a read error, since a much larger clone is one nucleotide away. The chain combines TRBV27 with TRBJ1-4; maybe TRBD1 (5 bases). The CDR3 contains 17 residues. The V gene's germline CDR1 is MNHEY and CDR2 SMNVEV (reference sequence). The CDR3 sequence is CASSFYRTPATNEKLYF. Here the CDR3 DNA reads TGTGCCAGCAGTTTCTACCGGACACCTGCAACTAATGAAAAACTGTATTTT.

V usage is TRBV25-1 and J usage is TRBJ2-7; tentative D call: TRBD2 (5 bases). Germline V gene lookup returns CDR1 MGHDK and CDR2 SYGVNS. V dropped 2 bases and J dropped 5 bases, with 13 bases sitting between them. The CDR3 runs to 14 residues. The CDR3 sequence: CASSEIGNVHEQYF. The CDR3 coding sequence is TGTGCCAGCAGTGAAATCGGGAATGTCCACGAGCAGTACTTC.

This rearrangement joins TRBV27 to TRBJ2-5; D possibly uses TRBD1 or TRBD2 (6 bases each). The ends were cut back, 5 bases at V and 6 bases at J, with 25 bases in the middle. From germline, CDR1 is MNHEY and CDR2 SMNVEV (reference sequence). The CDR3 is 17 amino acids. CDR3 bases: TGTGCCAGCAGTCCCCGGGAGACATGGGGGCCTCTAAAGACCCAGTACTTC. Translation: CASSPRETWGPLKTQYF.

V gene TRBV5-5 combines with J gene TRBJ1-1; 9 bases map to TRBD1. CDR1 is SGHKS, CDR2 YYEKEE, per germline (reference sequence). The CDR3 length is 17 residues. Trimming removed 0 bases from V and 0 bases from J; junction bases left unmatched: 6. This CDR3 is CASSLGDRVWMNTEAFF. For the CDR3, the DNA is TGTGCCAGCAGCTTGGGGGACAGGGTATGGATGAACACTGAAGCTTTCTTT.

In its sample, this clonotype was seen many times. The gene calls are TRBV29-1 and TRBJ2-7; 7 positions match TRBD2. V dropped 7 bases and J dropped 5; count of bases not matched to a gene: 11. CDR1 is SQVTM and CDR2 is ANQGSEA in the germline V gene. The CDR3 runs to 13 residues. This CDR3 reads CSAQRDAGDEQYF. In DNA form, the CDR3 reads TGCAGCGCCCAAAGGGACGCGGGGGACGAGCAGTACTTC.

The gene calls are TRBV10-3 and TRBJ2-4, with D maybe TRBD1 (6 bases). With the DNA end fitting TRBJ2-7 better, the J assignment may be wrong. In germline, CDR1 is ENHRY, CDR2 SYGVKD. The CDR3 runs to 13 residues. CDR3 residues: CAISQGIAYEQYF. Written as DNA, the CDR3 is TGTGCCATCTCACAGGGAATTGCCTACGAGCAGTACTTC.

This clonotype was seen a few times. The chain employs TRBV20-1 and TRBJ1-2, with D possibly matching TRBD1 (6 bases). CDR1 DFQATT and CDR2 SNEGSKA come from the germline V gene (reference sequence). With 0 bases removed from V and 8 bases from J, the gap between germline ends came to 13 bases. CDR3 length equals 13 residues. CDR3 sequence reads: CSARDWAGDGYTF. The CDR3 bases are TGCAGTGCTAGAGATTGGGCAGGGGACGGCTACACCTTC.

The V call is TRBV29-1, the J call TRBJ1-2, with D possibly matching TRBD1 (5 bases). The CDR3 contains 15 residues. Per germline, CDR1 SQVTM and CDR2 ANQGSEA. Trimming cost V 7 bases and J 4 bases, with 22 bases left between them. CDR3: CSASEGFGVGYGYTF. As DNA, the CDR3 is TGCAGCGCCAGCGAGGGGTTCGGTGTTGGCTATGGCTACACCTTC.

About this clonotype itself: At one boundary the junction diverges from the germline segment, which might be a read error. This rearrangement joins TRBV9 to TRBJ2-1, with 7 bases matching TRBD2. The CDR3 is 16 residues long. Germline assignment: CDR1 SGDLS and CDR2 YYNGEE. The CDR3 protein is CACSVATRGLQNEQFF. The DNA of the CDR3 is TGTGCCTGCAGCGTAGCTACTCGGGGACTACAGAATGAGCAGTTCTTC.

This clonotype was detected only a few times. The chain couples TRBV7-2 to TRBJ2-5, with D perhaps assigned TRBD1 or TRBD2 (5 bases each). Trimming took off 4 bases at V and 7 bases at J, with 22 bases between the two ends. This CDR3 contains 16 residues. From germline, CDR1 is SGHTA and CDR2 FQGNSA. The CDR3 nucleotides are TGTGCCAGCAGCTCAGAAAGAGGGGCTGTCCGAGGGACCCAGTACTTC. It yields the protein CASSSERGAVRGTQYF.

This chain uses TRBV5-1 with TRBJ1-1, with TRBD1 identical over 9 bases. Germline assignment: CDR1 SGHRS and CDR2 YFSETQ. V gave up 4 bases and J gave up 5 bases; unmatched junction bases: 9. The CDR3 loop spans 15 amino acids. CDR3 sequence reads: CASSRGQGGWTEAFF. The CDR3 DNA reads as TGCGCCAGCAGCCGGGGACAGGGTGGTTGGACTGAAGCTTTCTTT.

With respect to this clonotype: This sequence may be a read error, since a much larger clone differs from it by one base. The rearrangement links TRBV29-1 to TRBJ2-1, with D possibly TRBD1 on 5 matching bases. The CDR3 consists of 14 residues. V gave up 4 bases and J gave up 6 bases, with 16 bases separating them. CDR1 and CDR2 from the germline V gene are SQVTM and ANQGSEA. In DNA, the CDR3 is TGCAGCGTTGGTGGGCAGGGAATGGTCAATGAGCAGTTCTTC. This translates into CSVGGQGMVNEQFF.

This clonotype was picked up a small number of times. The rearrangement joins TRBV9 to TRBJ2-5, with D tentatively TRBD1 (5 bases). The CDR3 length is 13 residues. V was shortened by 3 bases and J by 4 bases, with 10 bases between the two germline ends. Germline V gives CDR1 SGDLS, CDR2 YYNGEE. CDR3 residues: CASSDQGRETQYF. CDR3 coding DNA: TGTGCCAGCAGCGATCAGGGCAGAGAGACCCAGTACTTC.

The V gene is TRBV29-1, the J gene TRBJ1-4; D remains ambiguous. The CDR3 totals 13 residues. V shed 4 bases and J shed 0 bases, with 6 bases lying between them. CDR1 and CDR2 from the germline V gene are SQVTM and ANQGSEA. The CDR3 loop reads CSVVGATNEKLFF. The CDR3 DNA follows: TGCAGCGTTGTGGGAGCAACTAATGAAAAACTGTTTTTT. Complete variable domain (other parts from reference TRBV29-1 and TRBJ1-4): SAVISQKPSRDICQRGTSLTIQCQVDSQVTMMFWYRQQPGQSLTLIATANQGSEATYESGFVIDKFPISRPNLTFSTLTVSNMSPEDSSIYLCSVVGATNEKLFFGSGTQLSVL.

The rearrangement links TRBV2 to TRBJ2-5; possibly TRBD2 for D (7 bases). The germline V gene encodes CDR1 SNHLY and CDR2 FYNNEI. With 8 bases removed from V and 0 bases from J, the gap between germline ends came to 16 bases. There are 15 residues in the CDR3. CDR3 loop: CASLGRGANQETQYF. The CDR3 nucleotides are TGTGCCAGCCTTGGCCGGGGGGCCAACCAAGAGACCCAGTACTTC.

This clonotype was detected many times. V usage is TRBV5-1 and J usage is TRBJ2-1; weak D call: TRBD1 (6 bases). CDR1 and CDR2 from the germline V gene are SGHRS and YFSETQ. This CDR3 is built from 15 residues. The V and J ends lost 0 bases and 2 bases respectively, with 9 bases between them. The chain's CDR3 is CASSLDGGTYNEQFF. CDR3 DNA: TGCGCCAGCAGCTTGGATGGGGGCACCTACAATGAGCAGTTCTTC.

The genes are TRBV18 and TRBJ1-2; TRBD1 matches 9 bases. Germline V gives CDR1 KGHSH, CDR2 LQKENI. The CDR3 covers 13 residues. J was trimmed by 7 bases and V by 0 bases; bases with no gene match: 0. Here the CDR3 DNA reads TGTGCCAGCTCACCACCGACAGGGGGTGGCTACACCTTC. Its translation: CASSPPTGGGYTF. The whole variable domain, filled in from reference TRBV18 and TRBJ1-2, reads NAGVMQNPRHLVRRRGQEARLRCSPMKGHSHVYWYRQLPEEGLKFMVYLQKENIIDESGMPKERFSAEFPKEGPSILRIQQVVRGDSAAYFCASSPPTGGGYTFGSGTRLTVV.

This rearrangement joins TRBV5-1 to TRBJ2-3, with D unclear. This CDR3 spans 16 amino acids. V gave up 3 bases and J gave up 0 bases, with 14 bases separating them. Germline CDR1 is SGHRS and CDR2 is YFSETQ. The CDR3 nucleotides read TGCGCCAGCAGCTGGGTCCGTGGAACTAGCACAGATACGCAGTATTTT. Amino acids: CASSWVRGTSTDTQYF. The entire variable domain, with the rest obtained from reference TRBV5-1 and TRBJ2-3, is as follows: KAGVTQTPRYLIKTRGQQVTLSCSPISGHRSVSWYQQTPGQGLQFLFEYFSETQRNKGNFPGRFSGRQFSNSRSEMNVSTLELGDSALYLCASSWVRGTSTDTQYFGPGTRLTVL.

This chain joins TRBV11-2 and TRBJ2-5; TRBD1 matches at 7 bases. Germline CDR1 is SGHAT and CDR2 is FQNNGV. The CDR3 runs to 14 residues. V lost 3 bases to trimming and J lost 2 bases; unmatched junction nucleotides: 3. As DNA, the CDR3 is TGTGCCAGCAGCTTTATGACAGGGCAAGAGACCCAGTACTTC. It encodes CASSFMTGQETQYF.

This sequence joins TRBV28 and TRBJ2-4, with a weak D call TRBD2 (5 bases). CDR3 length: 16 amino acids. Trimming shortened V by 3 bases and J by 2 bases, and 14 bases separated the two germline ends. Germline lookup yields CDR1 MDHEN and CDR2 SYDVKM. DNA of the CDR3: TGTGCCAGCAGTTTCAGCGGCCCAGACCCCAAAAACATTCAGTACTTC. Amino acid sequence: CASSFSGPDPKNIQYF.

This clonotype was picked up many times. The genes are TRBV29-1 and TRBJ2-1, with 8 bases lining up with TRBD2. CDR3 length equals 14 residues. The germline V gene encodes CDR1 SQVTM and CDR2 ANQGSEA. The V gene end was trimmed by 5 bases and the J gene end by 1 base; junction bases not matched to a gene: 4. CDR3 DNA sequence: TGCAGCGTTTCCGAGCGGGAGTCCTACAATGAGCAGTTCTTC. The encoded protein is CSVSERESYNEQFF.

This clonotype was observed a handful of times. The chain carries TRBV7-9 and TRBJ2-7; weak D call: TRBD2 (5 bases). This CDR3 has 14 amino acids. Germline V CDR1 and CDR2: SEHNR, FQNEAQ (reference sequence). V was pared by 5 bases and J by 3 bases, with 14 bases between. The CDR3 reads CASSPSRRSYEQYF. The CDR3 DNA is TGTGCCAGCAGCCCCAGCAGGAGGAGCTACGAGCAGTACTTC.